One and the same sample provided the 32 T cell receptor beta chains below, sequenced in a study of blood T cell repertoires in COVID-19. Using immunoSEQ multiplex PCR, the repertoire was profiled, and TCRdb retains in-frame clones only, with some absent. In the table there are roughly 200,000 clones, 86% of which are singletons. The sequencing input was peripheral blood. These TCRs come from a woman younger than 45 with active or convalescent COVID-19.

This chain uses TRBV9 with TRBJ2-7; D is undetermined. Trimming took 4 bases from V and 0 from J, leaving 5 bases between them. Germline lookup yields CDR1 SGDLS and CDR2 YYNGEE. The CDR3 sequence is 12 residues long. Here the CDR3 reads CASSPSSYEQYF. In DNA form, the CDR3 reads TGTGCCAGCAGCCCGAGCTCCTACGAGCAGTACTTC.

V is TRBV27 and J is TRBJ1-4; 8 positions agree with TRBD1. This CDR3 spans 15 amino acids. The germline V gene encodes CDR1 MNHEY and CDR2 SMNVEV (reference sequence). V was pared by 3 bases and J by 4 bases, with 4 bases of the junction left unmatched. The CDR3, as DNA: TGTGCCAGCAGTTTCTGGACAGGGCATAATGAAAAACTGTTTTTT. Amino acids: CASSFWTGHNEKLFF.

The chain has TRBV4-2 and TRBJ2-7; the D gene is possibly TRBD1 (6 bases). The V gene lost 4 bases and the J gene lost 2 bases, with 18 bases spanning the gap. Germline V CDR1 and CDR2: LGHNA, YNFKEQ. This CDR3 contains 16 residues. The CDR3 sequence: CASSPGERAYTYEQYF. The CDR3 coding sequence is TGTGCCAGCAGCCCAGGGGAACGAGCGTATACCTACGAGCAGTACTTC.

The chain uses TRBV11-2 and TRBJ2-7, with D perhaps TRBD2 (5 bases). The ends were cut back, 0 bases at V and 3 bases at J, with 15 bases in the middle. The CDR3 spans 16 residues. Per germline, CDR1 SGHAT and CDR2 FQNNGV. The CDR3 loop reads CASSLDSAYLGYEQYF. In nucleotides, the CDR3 is TGTGCCAGCAGCTTAGATAGCGCCTACTTAGGCTACGAGCAGTACTTC.

Details on this clone: Additional DNA sequences in this sample encode the identical CDR3. The V and J genes are TRBV18 and TRBJ1-3; 8 bases align to TRBD1. CDR1 is KGHSH, CDR2 LQKENI, per germline. With 6 bases clipped from V and 3 bases from J, the junction kept 4 bases outside the gene matches. The CDR3 covers 14 residues. The CDR3 sequence is CASSPDRVGNTIYF. The CDR3 region has the DNA TGTGCCAGCTCGCCGGACAGGGTTGGAAACACCATATATTTT.

V is TRBV19 and J is TRBJ1-1; D is uncertain. This CDR3 has 14 amino acids. The germline V gene has CDR1 LNHDA and CDR2 SQIVND (reference sequence). The V and J ends lost 7 bases and 0 bases respectively, with 12 bases between them. The CDR3 loop reads CASTVGNMNTEAFF. DNA for the CDR3: TGTGCCAGTACGGTCGGGAACATGAACACTGAAGCTTTCTTT.

In this sample, this clone turned up once. The gene calls are TRBV7-2 and TRBJ2-2; D perhaps matches TRBD2 (6 bases). V lost 1 base, J lost 3 bases, and 15 bases lay in between. Germline-derived CDR1 and CDR2 are SGHTA and FQGNSA. The length of the CDR3 is 17 residues. The CDR3 protein is CASSLVVSRGYTGELFF. The CDR3 nucleotides read TGTGCCAGCAGCTTAGTTGTCTCGCGGGGCTACACCGGGGAGCTGTTTTTT.

A single count supports this clone. The V and J genes are TRBV27 and TRBJ1-5; no reliable D call. V dropped 1 base and J dropped 0 bases, with 7 bases sitting between them. The CDR3 length is 15 residues. Germline V CDR1 and CDR2: MNHEY, SMNVEV (reference sequence). The CDR3 protein is CASSLWGVSNQPQHF. The CDR3 DNA follows: TGTGCCAGCAGTTTATGGGGAGTTAGCAATCAGCCCCAGCATTTT.

This chain uses TRBV3-1 (or the pseudogene TRBV3-2) with TRBJ2-1, with 9 bases that match TRBD2. The germline gives CDR1 LGHDT, CDR2 YNNKEL (reference sequence). The CDR3 loop spans 14 amino acids. V shed 6 bases and J 6 bases; nucleotides not matched to a gene: 6. The CDR3 nucleotides read TGTGCCAGCAGTGGGACTAGCTTCGGCAATGAGCAGTTCTTC. This translates into CASSGTSFGNEQFF.

The V call is TRBV6-5, the J call TRBJ1-1; D is undetermined. Trimming left V 7 bases short and J 1 base short, with 10 bases between. The CDR3 is made up of 13 amino acids. Germline-derived CDR1 and CDR2 are MNHEY and SVGAGI. The CDR3, as DNA: TGTGCCAGCACTAGAACGGAGAACACTGAAGCTTTCTTT. This codes for CASTRTENTEAFF.

The chain uses TRBV15 and TRBJ1-1; D is possibly TRBD1 (6 bases). Germline V gene sequence: CDR1 LNHNV, CDR2 YYDKDF (reference sequence). The CDR3 runs 14 residues. V was pared by 3 bases and J by 2 bases, with 10 bases between. The CDR3 region has the DNA TGTGCCACCAGCAGGGGACACATCAACACTGAAGCTTTCTTT. It specifies CATSRGHINTEAFF.

V gene TRBV6-1 combines with J gene TRBJ1-5; a possible D gene is TRBD1 (6 bases). This CDR3 has 15 amino acids. Trimming removed 2 bases at V and 0 bases at J, with 8 bases between. Germline V gene data show CDR1 as MNHNS and CDR2 as SASEGT. CDR3 coding DNA: TGTGCCAGCAGTGAAAACAGGGTTAGCAATCAGCCCCAGCATTTT. Protein product: CASSENRVSNQPQHF.

V is TRBV27 and J is TRBJ1-5; no reliable D call. The CDR3 covers 13 residues. Per the germline V gene, CDR1 is MNHEY and CDR2 is SMNVEV (reference sequence). V was clipped by 6 bases and J by 3 bases, with 9 bases between them. The CDR3 coding sequence is TGTGCCAGCAGACGCGGGTACAATCAGCCCCAGCATTTT. Translation gives CASRRGYNQPQHF.

This sequence joins TRBV7-6 and TRBJ2-5; TRBD1 aligns across 12 bases. CDR1 and CDR2 from the germline V gene are SGHVS and FNYEAQ. V gave up 5 bases and J gave up 4 bases; unmatched junction bases: 11. This CDR3 is built from 17 residues. The CDR3 DNA sequence: TGTGCCAGCAGCCCCAACCCGGGACAGGGGGCGTCAGAGACCCAGTACTTC. Its translation is CASSPNPGQGASETQYF.

The chain is built from TRBV19 and TRBJ1-3; no reliable D call. The CDR3 is 14 residues long. Germline CDR1 LNHDA, CDR2 SQIVND (reference sequence). With 3 bases removed from V and 6 bases from J, the gap between germline ends came to 12 bases. Here the CDR3 reads CASSMIRSLNTIYF. In DNA form, the CDR3 reads TGTGCCAGTAGTATGATAAGATCACTAAACACCATATATTTT.

The V gene is TRBV19, the J gene TRBJ1-5; D gene uncertain. Between the trimmed V and J ends, which lost 2 bases and 0 bases, there was a span of 8 bases. The V gene's germline CDR1 is LNHDA and CDR2 SQIVND (reference sequence). The CDR3 sequence is 15 residues long. The CDR3 here is CASSIQYYSNQPQHF. The CDR3 DNA reads TGTGCCAGTAGTATACAGTATTATAGCAATCAGCCCCAGCATTTT.

This clone was picked up one time. The chain employs TRBV7-8 and TRBJ1-1; TRBD1 agrees at 9 bases. V lost 4 bases to trimming and J lost 5 bases; unmatched junction nucleotides: 11. The length of the CDR3 is 16 residues. The germline CDR1 and CDR2 sequences are SGHVS and FQNEAQ. For the CDR3, the DNA is TGTGCCAGCAGCTCCGTACAGGGGGCTTTAGGGACTGAAGCTTTCTTT. Translating it yields CASSSVQGALGTEAFF.

This rearrangement joins TRBV19 to TRBJ2-1, with TRBD2 matching over 7 bases. V gave up 1 base and J gave up 0 bases; unmatched junction bases: 3. The CDR3 loop spans 16 amino acids. Germline CDR1 reads LNHDA; CDR2 reads SQIVND (reference sequence). The CDR3 protein is CASSIASGNSYNEQFF. The CDR3 bases are TGTGCCAGTAGTATAGCCAGCGGGAACTCCTACAATGAGCAGTTCTTC.

The CDR3 DNA follows: TGCAGCGCTGGACTAGCCAAAAACATTCAGTACTTC. Translated, it gives CSAGLAKNIQYF. The V call is TRBV29-1, the J call TRBJ2-4; the D gene is possibly TRBD2 (5 bases). The CDR3 sequence is 12 residues long. The V gene's germline CDR1 is SQVTM and CDR2 ANQGSEA. Trimming removed 7 bases at V and 0 bases at J, with 7 bases between.

This chain uses TRBV2 with TRBJ2-1; a weak D match, TRBD2 (5 bases). Trimming cost V 11 bases and J 1 base, with 18 bases left between them. This CDR3 has 15 amino acids. Germline CDR1 and CDR2: SNHLY and FYNNEI. CDR3 DNA: TGTGCCGCGGGTTTGTCGGGATTATCCTACAATGAGCAGTTCTTC. This gives the protein CAAGLSGLSYNEQFF. The variable domain in full, with the rest retrieved from reference TRBV2 and TRBJ2-1, is EPEVTQTPSHQVTQMGQEVILRCVPISNHLYFYWYRQILGQKVEFLVSFYNNEISEKSEIFDDQFSVERPDGSNFTLKIRSTKLEDSAMYFCAAGLSGLSYNEQFFGPGTRLTVL.

This clone was recorded once. This chain uses TRBV28 with TRBJ2-1; 12 nucleotides line up with TRBD2. Looked up from germline, CDR1 is MDHEN and CDR2 is SYDVKM. The V gene end was trimmed by 3 bases and the J gene end by 8 bases; junction bases not matched to a gene: 11. The CDR3 consists of 17 residues. The CDR3 DNA is TGTGCCAGCAGTTTCTCGGCTAGCGGGAGGGCGACGGATGAGCAGTTCTTC. This sequence encodes CASSFSASGRATDEQFF.

About this clone itself: Other DNA sequences within the sample encode an identical CDR3. V is TRBV7-2 and J is TRBJ1-5, with D perhaps matching TRBD1 (5 bases). The CDR3 runs to 13 residues. The V and J ends lost 3 bases and 7 bases respectively, with 10 bases between them. CDR1 is SGHTA, CDR2 FQGNSA, per germline. CDR3 in amino acids: CASSLGPDQPQHF. In DNA form, the CDR3 reads TGTGCCAGCAGCTTGGGGCCGGACCAGCCCCAGCATTTT.

The chain has TRBV11-3 and TRBJ2-7, with D perhaps matching TRBD1 (6 bases). The CDR3 length is 15 residues. V was cut by 5 bases and J by 1 base, with 15 bases left in between. Germline assignment: CDR1 SGHNT and CDR2 YENEEA. The CDR3 DNA is TGTGCCAGCAGCCCGCATTCGACAGGTTCCTACGAGCAGTACTTC. It encodes CASSPHSTGSYEQYF.

This chain connects TRBV4-2 to TRBJ2-1; 9 nucleotides match TRBD2. J lost 3 bases, V lost 2 bases, and 5 bases had no gene match. Germline CDR1 reads LGHNA; CDR2 reads YNFKEQ. The CDR3 has 16 amino acids. The CDR3 loop reads CASSQTRLADYNEQFF. The CDR3 coding sequence is TGTGCCAGCAGCCAAACCCGACTAGCGGACTACAATGAGCAGTTCTTC.

This chain uses TRBV19 with TRBJ2-5, with 8 bases matching TRBD1. V gave up 6 bases and J gave up 4 bases; unmatched junction bases: 4. This CDR3 has 13 residues. Germline V gives CDR1 LNHDA, CDR2 SQIVND (reference sequence). CDR3 sequence: CASRTGTGETQYF. The CDR3 coding sequence is TGTGCCAGTAGAACCGGGACAGGAGAGACCCAGTACTTC.

The DNA of the CDR3 is TGTGCCAGCAGTCCTAGCGGGAGCCACGAGCAGTACTTC. Translating it yields CASSPSGSHEQYF. The chain carries TRBV6-5 and TRBJ2-7, with 10 positions matching TRBD2. The germline V gene encodes CDR1 MNHEY and CDR2 SVGAGI. This CDR3 contains 13 residues. Trimming cost V 5 bases and J 5 bases; bases outside gene matches: 3.

The CDR3 region is CASSYRTGEGQPQHF. DNA of the CDR3: TGTGCCAGCAGTTACCGGACAGGGGAGGGTCAGCCCCAGCATTTT. The rearrangement uses TRBV6-6 and TRBJ1-5, with 9 bases matching TRBD1. This CDR3 region has 15 residues. J was trimmed by 6 bases and V by 2 bases; bases with no gene match: 5. Per germline, CDR1 MNHNY and CDR2 SVGAGI (reference sequence).

This clone has just a few counts. V and J are TRBV7-2 and TRBJ2-1; 7 bases match TRBD2. Unmatched junction bases numbered 6, after V lost 5 bases and J lost 2 bases. CDR3 length: 15 amino acids. Looked up from germline, CDR1 is SGHTA and CDR2 is FQGNSA. In DNA, the CDR3 is TGTGCCAGCAGCCATAGCGGGCCCACCTACAATGAGCAGTTCTTC. Translation: CASSHSGPTYNEQFF.

This clone was detected a few times. V usage is TRBV3-1 (or the pseudogene TRBV3-2) and J usage is TRBJ2-7; TRBD2 aligns across 8 bases. Germline values: CDR1 LGHDT, CDR2 YNNKEL (reference sequence). The CDR3 covers 15 residues. The V and J ends lost 4 bases and 3 bases, in that order; junction bases with no gene match: 8. CDR3 protein: CASSPGTRKDYEQYF. CDR3 nucleotide sequence: TGTGCCAGCAGCCCCGGGACTAGAAAGGACTACGAGCAGTACTTC.

This chain connects TRBV4-1 to TRBJ2-7; 9 nucleotides match TRBD2. Germline values: CDR1 MGHRA, CDR2 YSYEKL. The CDR3 contains 16 residues. Germline trimming cut 1 base from V and 3 bases from J; bases unmatched to any gene: 7. The CDR3 DNA reads TGCGCCAGCAGCCAAGTTGGGACTAGCCGAGACTACGAGCAGTACTTC. Translation gives CASSQVGTSRDYEQYF.

DNA for the CDR3: TGTGCCACCAGTGATTTTAGGGACAGGTTTCACGAGCAGTACTTC. Translated: CATSDFRDRFHEQYF. The chain joins TRBV24-1 to TRBJ2-7, with 8 bases lining up with TRBD1. The J segment lost 5 bases and the V segment lost 1 base, leaving 6 bases of the junction unmatched. The CDR3 sequence is 15 residues long. CDR1 and CDR2 from the germline V gene are KGHDR and SFDVKD.

J is TRBJ1-2 and V is TRBV5-1; unclear D gene. CDR3 size: 14 residues. Looked up from germline, CDR1 is SGHRS and CDR2 is YFSETQ. Deletions cut 0 bases from V and 5 bases from J, with 11 bases between. CDR3 in DNA: TGCGCCAGCAGCTTGGAGGCACTACAATATGGCTACACCTTC. It codes for CASSLEALQYGYTF.